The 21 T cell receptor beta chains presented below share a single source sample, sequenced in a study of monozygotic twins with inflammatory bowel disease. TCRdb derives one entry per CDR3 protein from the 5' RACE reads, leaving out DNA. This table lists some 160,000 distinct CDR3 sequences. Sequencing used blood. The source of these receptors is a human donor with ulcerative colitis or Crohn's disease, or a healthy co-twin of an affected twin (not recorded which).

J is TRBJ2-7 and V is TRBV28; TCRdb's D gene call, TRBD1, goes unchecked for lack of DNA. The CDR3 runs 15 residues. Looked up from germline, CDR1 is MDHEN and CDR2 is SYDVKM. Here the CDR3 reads CASSLSQTVRDEQYF.

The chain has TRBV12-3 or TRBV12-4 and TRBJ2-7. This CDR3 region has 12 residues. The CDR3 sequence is CASRKSTYEQYF.

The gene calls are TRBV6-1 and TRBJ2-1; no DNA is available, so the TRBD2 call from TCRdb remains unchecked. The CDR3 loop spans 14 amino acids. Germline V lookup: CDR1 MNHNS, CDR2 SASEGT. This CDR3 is CASSLGTTGNEQFF.

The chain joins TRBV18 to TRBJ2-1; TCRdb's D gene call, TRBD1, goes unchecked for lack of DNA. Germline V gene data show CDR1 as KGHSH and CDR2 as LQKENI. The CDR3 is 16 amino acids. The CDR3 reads CASSPPGQGDYNEQFF.

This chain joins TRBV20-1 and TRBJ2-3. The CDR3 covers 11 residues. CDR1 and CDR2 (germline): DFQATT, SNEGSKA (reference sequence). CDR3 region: CSAYRSDTQYF.

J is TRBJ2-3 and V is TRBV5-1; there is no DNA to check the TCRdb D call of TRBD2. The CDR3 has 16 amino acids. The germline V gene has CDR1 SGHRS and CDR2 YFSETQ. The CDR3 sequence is CASSLWLAGGRNTQYF.

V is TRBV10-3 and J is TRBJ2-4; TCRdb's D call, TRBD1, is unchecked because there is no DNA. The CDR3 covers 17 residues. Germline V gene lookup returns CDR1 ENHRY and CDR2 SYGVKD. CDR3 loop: CATSGGAGHYAKNMQYF.

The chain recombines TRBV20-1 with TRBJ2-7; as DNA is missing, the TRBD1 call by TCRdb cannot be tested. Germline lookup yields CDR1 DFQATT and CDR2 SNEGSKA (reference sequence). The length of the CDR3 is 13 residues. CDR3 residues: CSVPRTGAYEQYF.

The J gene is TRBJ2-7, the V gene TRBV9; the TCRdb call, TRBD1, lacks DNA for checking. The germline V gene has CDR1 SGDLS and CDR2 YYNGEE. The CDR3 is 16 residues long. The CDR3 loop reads CASSVGQGQVSYEQYF.

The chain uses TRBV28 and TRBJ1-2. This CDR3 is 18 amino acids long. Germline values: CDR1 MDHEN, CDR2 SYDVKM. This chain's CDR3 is CASSLSMGGGPSGYGYTF.

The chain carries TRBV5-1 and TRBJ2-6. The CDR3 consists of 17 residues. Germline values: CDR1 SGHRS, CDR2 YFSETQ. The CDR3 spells CASSLESAPTGANVLTF.

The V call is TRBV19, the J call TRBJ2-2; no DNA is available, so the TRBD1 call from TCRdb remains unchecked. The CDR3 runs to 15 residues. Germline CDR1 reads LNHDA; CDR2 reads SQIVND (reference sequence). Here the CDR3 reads CASSWRGLDTGELFF.

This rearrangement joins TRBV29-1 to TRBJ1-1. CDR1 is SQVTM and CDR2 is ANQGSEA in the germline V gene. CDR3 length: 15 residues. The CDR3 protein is CSVEGATASNTEAFF. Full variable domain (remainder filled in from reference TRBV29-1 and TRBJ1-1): SAVISQKPSRDICQRGTSLTIQCQVDSQVTMMFWYRQQPGQSLTLIATANQGSEATYESGFVIDKFPISRPNLTFSTLTVSNMSPEDSSIYLCSVEGATASNTEAFFGQGTRLTVV.

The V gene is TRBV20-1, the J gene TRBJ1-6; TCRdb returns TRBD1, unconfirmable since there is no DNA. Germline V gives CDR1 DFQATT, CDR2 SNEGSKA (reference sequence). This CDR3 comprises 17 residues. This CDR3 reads CSARRDGQAGFRSPLHF.

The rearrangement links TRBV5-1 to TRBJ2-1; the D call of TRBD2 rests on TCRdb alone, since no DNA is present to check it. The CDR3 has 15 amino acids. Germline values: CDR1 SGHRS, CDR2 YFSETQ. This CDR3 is CASSLLAGGNNEQFF.

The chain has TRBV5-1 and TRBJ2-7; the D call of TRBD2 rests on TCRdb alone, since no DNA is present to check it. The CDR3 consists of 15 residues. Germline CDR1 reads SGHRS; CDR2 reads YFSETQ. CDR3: CASSLALAGVHEQYF.

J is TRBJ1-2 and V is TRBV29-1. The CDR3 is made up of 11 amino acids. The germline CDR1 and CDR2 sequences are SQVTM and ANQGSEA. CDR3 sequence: CSVAERNGYTF. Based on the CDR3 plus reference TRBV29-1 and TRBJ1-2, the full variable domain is SAVISQKPSRDICQRGTSLTIQCQVDSQVTMMFWYRQQPGQSLTLIATANQGSEATYESGFVIDKFPISRPNLTFSTLTVSNMSPEDSSIYLCSVAERNGYTFGSGTRLTVV.

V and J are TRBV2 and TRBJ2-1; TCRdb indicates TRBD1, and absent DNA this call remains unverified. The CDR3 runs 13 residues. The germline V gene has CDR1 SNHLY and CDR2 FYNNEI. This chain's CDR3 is CASRGTDYNEQFF.

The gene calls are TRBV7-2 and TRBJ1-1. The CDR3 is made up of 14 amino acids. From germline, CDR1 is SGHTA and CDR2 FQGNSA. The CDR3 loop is CASSSYGGNTEAFF.

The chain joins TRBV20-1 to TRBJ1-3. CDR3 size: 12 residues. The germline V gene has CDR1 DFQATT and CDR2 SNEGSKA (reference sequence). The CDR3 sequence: CSALNSGNTIYF.

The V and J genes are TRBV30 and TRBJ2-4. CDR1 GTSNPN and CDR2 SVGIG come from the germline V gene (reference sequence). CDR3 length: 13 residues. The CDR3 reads CAWSAVAKNIQYF.